This is a list of T cell receptor beta chains from one sample in a study of T cells after yellow fever vaccination. One entry per CDR3 protein results from TCRdb running MiXCR on the 5' RACE reads. The sample has under 200,000 distinct CDR3 sequences; about 7% are singletons. The material sequenced was CD4+ T cells sorted from PBMCs, taken 5 to 6 days after the first yellow fever vaccination. These TCRs come from a man aged 18 to 29 who received the YFV17D yellow fever vaccine. The CDR3 runs from the conserved cysteine through the conserved F or W. D genes are given only for firm matches. Some rows mark clone size as missing; the rest say once, few, many or name a class of expanded clone.

j_gene: TRBJ2-7
v_gene: TRBV7-2
abundance: NA
d_gene: NA
CDR3nt: TGTGCCAGCCTAAAGGGGGGATTTGACGAGCAGTACTTC
CDR3aa: CASLKGGFDEQYF

j_gene: TRBJ2-5
v_gene: TRBV25-1
abundance: few
d_gene: NA
CDR3nt: TGTGCCAGCAGTGAATATAACGCAGGAGGAGAGACCCAGTACTTC
CDR3aa: CASSEYNAGGETQYF

j_gene: TRBJ2-2
v_gene: TRBV10-3
abundance: many
d_gene: TRBD2
CDR3nt: TGTGCCAGCCGGGCTAGCGGGGCGGCAGGCACCGGGGAGCTGTTTTTT
CDR3aa: CASRASGAAGTGELFF

j_gene: TRBJ2-5
v_gene: TRBV7-6
abundance: many
d_gene: NA
CDR3nt: TGTGCCAGCAGCTTAAAAGCCGGGTACCAAGAGACCCAGTACTTC
CDR3aa: CASSLKAGYQETQYF

j_gene: TRBJ1-1
v_gene: TRBV5-1
abundance: few
d_gene: TRBD1
CDR3nt: TGCGCCAGCAGCTTGGGACAGGGCTTTGAAGCTTTCTTT
CDR3aa: CASSLGQGFEAFF

j_gene: TRBJ2-1
v_gene: TRBV20-1
abundance: many
d_gene: TRBD2
CDR3nt: TGCAGTGCTAGGGGGGGACTAGCGGGGTGGGATGAGCAGTTCTTC
CDR3aa: CSARGGLAGWDEQFF

j_gene: TRBJ2-2
v_gene: TRBV6-1
abundance: NA
d_gene: NA
CDR3nt: TGTGCCAGCAGCCCTCTTGCGGGGGCCGGGGACACCGGGGAGCTGTTTTTT
CDR3aa: CASSPLAGAGDTGELFF

j_gene: TRBJ2-3
v_gene: TRBV29-1
abundance: many
d_gene: NA
CDR3nt: TGCAGCGGAACAGAGTCACACACAGATACGCAGTATTTT
CDR3aa: CSGTESHTDTQYF

j_gene: TRBJ2-7
v_gene: TRBV4-3
abundance: many
d_gene: NA
CDR3nt: TGCGCCAGCAGCCAAGATATTTGGGGGACCACCTACGAGCAGTACTTC
CDR3aa: CASSQDIWGTTYEQYF

j_gene: TRBJ2-5
v_gene: TRBV6-5
abundance: many
d_gene: TRBD2
CDR3nt: TGTGCCAGCAGTCCCTCCGGGGGGCAAGAGACCCAGTACTTC
CDR3aa: CASSPSGGQETQYF

j_gene: TRBJ2-7
v_gene: TRBV4-3
abundance: many
d_gene: NA
CDR3nt: TGCGCCAGCAGCCAAGATCTGGGTGTTTACGAGCAGTACTTC
CDR3aa: CASSQDLGVYEQYF

j_gene: TRBJ2-5
v_gene: TRBV20-1
abundance: NA
d_gene: TRBD1
CDR3nt: TGCAGTGCTAGAGCCTTTGACAGGGGGCCCCAAGAGACCCAGTACTTC
CDR3aa: CSARAFDRGPQETQYF

j_gene: TRBJ2-4
v_gene: TRBV11-2
abundance: many
d_gene: NA
CDR3nt: TGTGCCAGCAGCTCCTGGACACTAGCCAAAAACATTCAGTACTTC
CDR3aa: CASSSWTLAKNIQYF

j_gene: TRBJ1-5
v_gene: TRBV12-3/TRBV12-4
abundance: many
d_gene: NA
CDR3nt: TGTGCCAGCGCCCGGGTGGGTCCTGGGCAGCCCCAGCATTTT
CDR3aa: CASARVGPGQPQHF

j_gene: TRBJ2-1
v_gene: TRBV3-1
abundance: few
d_gene: NA
CDR3nt: TGTGCCAGCAGCCAGCGGGGCAAGTTGTCCAATGAGCAGTTCTTC
CDR3aa: CASSQRGKLSNEQFF

j_gene: TRBJ2-5
v_gene: TRBV7-2
abundance: NA
d_gene: NA
CDR3nt: TGTGCCAGCAGCTTGATGGGGACCCAGTACTTC
CDR3aa: CASSLMGTQYF

j_gene: TRBJ1-2
v_gene: TRBV20-1
abundance: NA
d_gene: TRBD1
CDR3nt: TGCAGTGCTCAGGCGAGACAGGGGGTTTTAGCTGGCTACACCTTC
CDR3aa: CSAQARQGVLAGYTF

j_gene: TRBJ1-2
v_gene: TRBV4-3
abundance: once
d_gene: NA
CDR3nt: TGCGCCAGCAGCCAAATCCTTAACTATGGCTACACCTTC
CDR3aa: CASSQILNYGYTF

j_gene: TRBJ1-5
v_gene: TRBV4-3
abundance: few
d_gene: TRBD1
CDR3nt: TGCGCCATCCAGCCCGGGACAGGGGGCATTTTGGGCAATCAGCCCCAGCATTTT
CDR3aa: CAIQPGTGGILGNQPQHF

j_gene: TRBJ2-1
v_gene: TRBV4-3
abundance: many
d_gene: TRBD2
CDR3nt: TGCGCCAGCAGCCGCGGCGGGGGGCTCAATGAGCAGTTCTTC
CDR3aa: CASSRGGGLNEQFF

j_gene: TRBJ2-5
v_gene: TRBV11-2
abundance: few
d_gene: NA
CDR3nt: TGTGCCAGCGCAGCAGGTGTCCAAGAGACCCAGTACTTC
CDR3aa: CASAAGVQETQYF

j_gene: TRBJ1-3
v_gene: TRBV28
abundance: NA
d_gene: NA
CDR3nt: TGTGCCAGCAGCCATGGACAGGGAAACACCATATATTTT
CDR3aa: CASSHGQGNTIYF

j_gene: TRBJ2-2
v_gene: TRBV10-3
abundance: NA
d_gene: NA
CDR3nt: TGTGCCATCAGTAAAGGGGGTTCGAACACCGGGGAGCTGTTTTTT
CDR3aa: CAISKGGSNTGELFF

j_gene: TRBJ2-3
v_gene: TRBV7-2
abundance: few
d_gene: NA
CDR3nt: TGTGCCAGCAGCTTAGAATTAGGCACAGATACGCAGTATTTT
CDR3aa: CASSLELGTDTQYF

j_gene: TRBJ2-3
v_gene: TRBV5-1
abundance: NA
d_gene: TRBD1
CDR3nt: TGCGCCAGCAGCCTTCGGACAGGCAGAGATACGCAGTATTTT
CDR3aa: CASSLRTGRDTQYF

j_gene: TRBJ2-3
v_gene: TRBV18
abundance: few
d_gene: NA
CDR3nt: TGTGCCAGCTCACCACCGAGGGGAGGCCCAGATACGCAGTATTTT
CDR3aa: CASSPPRGGPDTQYF

j_gene: TRBJ1-5
v_gene: TRBV4-2
abundance: many
d_gene: NA
CDR3nt: TGTGCCAGCAGCCGCCAGGACGGCAATCAGCCCCAGCATTTT
CDR3aa: CASSRQDGNQPQHF